This T cell receptor beta chain was sequenced during a study of shared clonotypes between healthy human individuals. CD45RO-negative cells were positively selected for CCR7, leaving out terminally differentiated effector memory CD45RA+ cells. Some 30,000 T cell genomes, or approximately 200 ng DNA, went into the sorted-subset replicate PCRs. Sequencing was performed with immunoSEQ multiplex PCR; in TCRdb, only in-frame clones are kept and a portion is missing. The repertoire includes about 2 million clones, less than 95% of them detected once, and 1.1% sits in the top ten. The TCR was taken from a man aged 18 to 30 in good health. What was sequenced was naive CD8+ T cells sorted from blood.

CDR3: CASSYSNGAGQPQHF. The CDR3 DNA sequence: TGTGCCAGCAGTTACTCGAATGGGGCTGGACAGCCCCAGCATTTT. The chain carries TRBV6-5 and TRBJ1-5, with D possibly matching TRBD1 (5 bases). CDR3 size: 15 residues. Germline lookup yields CDR1 MNHEY and CDR2 SVGAGI. Trimming cost V 0 bases and J 7 bases, with 13 bases left between them.